This TCR beta chain appears in the sequencing data of a study of OX40 agonist ivuxolimab in advanced cancers. Study at large: Ivuxolimab was administered intravenously to patients at 0.01 to 10 mg/kg every 2 weeks. Each dose-escalation patient presented with hepatocellular carcinoma, melanoma, renal cell or head and neck cancer.

Study findings and constraints: Expanded peripheral T cells had an undetermined antigen specificity. Some of the nonresponding patients also showed low levels of normalized T-cell clonal expansion.

A remark on this clone: What it binds is not known.

Generated by immunoSEQ multiplex PCR, the TCRdb table keeps only in-frame clones and is missing some. Found here are some 21,000 clones, 88% of them singletons; the top ten hold around a tenth. Germline-derived CDR1 and CDR2 are SNHLY and FYNNEI. The CDR3 covers 14 residues. Trimming removed 8 bases from V and 0 bases from J, with 10 bases in between. This chain links TRBV2 with TRBJ2-2, with D uncertain. This clonotype was obtained from an adult with an advanced solid tumor such as melanoma, head and neck, liver or kidney cancer. The sample consisted of CD4+ or CD8+ T cells sorted from blood, taken in a trial of the OX40 agonist ivuxolimab. As DNA, the CDR3 is TGTGCCAGCTGGAATCCCGCGAACACCGGGGAGCTGTTTTTT. Its translation is CASWNPANTGELFF.